The 28 T cell receptor beta chains reported below all come from one sample, sequenced in a study of glioma-infiltrating T cells after dendritic cell vaccination. Profiling relied on immunoSEQ multiplex PCR, and the TCRdb table lists in-frame clones only, not all of them. The data show some 87,000 clones, over 65% seen once. Source: blood, taken before dendritic cell vaccination. The receptors derive from a human donor with glioblastoma.

This rearrangement joins TRBV10-3 to TRBJ1-2, with 7 bases aligning to TRBD1. J lost 6 bases, V lost 8 bases, and 6 bases had no gene match. The CDR3 covers 12 residues. Germline CDR1 reads ENHRY; CDR2 reads SYGVKD. The CDR3 spells CAIEGGAHGYTF. CDR3 DNA: TGTGCCATCGAAGGGGGCGCCCATGGCTACACCTTC.

This clone was seen once. V and J are TRBV6-1 and TRBJ2-7; possibly TRBD2 for D (5 bases). Germline lookup yields CDR1 MNHNS and CDR2 SASEGT. V dropped 5 bases and J dropped 4 bases, with 12 bases sitting between them. This CDR3 spans 13 amino acids. This chain's CDR3 is CASSNSRGYEQYF. The CDR3 DNA is TGTGCCAGCAGTAATAGTCGAGGGTACGAGCAGTACTTC.

This chain joins TRBV5-1 and TRBJ1-1, with a possible D match to TRBD1 (6 bases). The V end was cut by 2 bases, the J end by 1 base, with 12 bases between. The length of the CDR3 is 15 residues. CDR1 is SGHRS and CDR2 is YFSETQ in the germline V gene. As DNA, the CDR3 is TGCGCCAGCAGCTTAAAGGGGGACGGGAACACTGAAGCTTTCTTT. Translating it yields CASSLKGDGNTEAFF.

This chain uses TRBV5-4 with TRBJ1-1; D call uncertain. The CDR3 consists of 13 residues. Germline V gives CDR1 SGHNT, CDR2 YYREEE (reference sequence). Trimming left V 10 bases short and J 0 bases short, with 13 bases between. The CDR3 nucleotides read TGTGCCGCAGCGGGCCGGATGAACACTGAAGCTTTCTTT. Its translation: CAAAGRMNTEAFF.

The gene calls are TRBV4-1 and TRBJ1-6; maybe TRBD1 (5 bases). Trimming took off 0 bases at V and 9 bases at J, with 6 bases between the two ends. This CDR3 spans 13 amino acids. CDR1 MGHRA and CDR2 YSYEKL come from the germline V gene. The CDR3 spells CASSQDGGSPLHF. In DNA, the CDR3 is TGCGCCAGCAGCCAAGACGGGGGTTCACCCCTCCACTTT.

The CDR3, as DNA: TGCGCCAGCAGCTTGGATTTCGGGAACACCGGGGAGCTGTTTTTT. Encoded protein: CASSLDFGNTGELFF. The J gene is TRBJ2-2, the V gene TRBV5-1; D unresolved. The CDR3 contains 15 residues. Germline CDR1 is SGHRS and CDR2 is YFSETQ. The V end was cut by 0 bases, the J end by 1 base, with 7 bases between. Together with reference TRBV5-1 and TRBJ2-2, the CDR3 gives the full variable domain: KAGVTQTPRYLIKTRGQQVTLSCSPISGHRSVSWYQQTPGQGLQFLFEYFSETQRNKGNFPGRFSGRQFSNSRSEMNVSTLELGDSALYLCASSLDFGNTGELFFGEGSRLTVL.

The table lists this clone with a count of one. The chain employs TRBV5-1 and TRBJ2-3; 9 bases map to TRBD2. Germline V gives CDR1 SGHRS, CDR2 YFSETQ. The ends lost 4 bases at V and 4 bases at J; junction bases unmatched: 7. This CDR3 spans 15 amino acids. CDR3 residues: CASSASGAGSDTQYF. As DNA, the CDR3 is TGCGCCAGCAGCGCTAGCGGGGCGGGTTCAGATACGCAGTATTTT.

V is TRBV18 and J is TRBJ2-1, with TRBD2 matching over 11 bases. V lost 0 bases to trimming and J lost 5 bases; unmatched junction nucleotides: 0. Germline loops: CDR1 KGHSH, CDR2 LQKENI. This CDR3 is 15 amino acids long. CDR3 DNA: TGTGCCAGCTCACCACCGGGACTAGCGGACAATGAGCAGTTCTTC. Translation gives CASSPPGLADNEQFF.

For the CDR3, the DNA is TGCGCCAGCAGCTCTGGGACTAGCTTTTCTGTCGGGGAGCTGTTTTTT. Its protein is CASSSGTSFSVGELFF. This chain connects TRBV5-1 to TRBJ2-2; 9 bases align to TRBD2. CDR1 and CDR2 from the germline V gene are SGHRS and YFSETQ. This CDR3 is 16 amino acids long. The J segment lost 7 bases and the V segment lost 3 bases, leaving 10 bases of the junction unmatched.

The CDR3 coding sequence is TGTGCCAGCAGCATGCGGGACGGTCTCGGGGAGCAGTACTTC. This encodes CASSMRDGLGEQYF. The chain is built from TRBV11-3 and TRBJ2-7; perhaps TRBD2 as D (6 bases). The V end lost 5 bases, the J end lost 7 bases, and 18 bases lay between the germline ends. Germline loops: CDR1 SGHNT, CDR2 YENEEA. The CDR3 sequence is 14 residues long.

A single count supports this clone. J is TRBJ2-1 and V is TRBV29-1, with D unclear. This CDR3 region has 14 residues. Trimming pared 4 bases from V and 0 bases from J, leaving 10 bases between. Germline CDR1 and CDR2: SQVTM and ANQGSEA. The CDR3 sequence is CSVVNSYSYNEQFF. In DNA form, the CDR3 reads TGCAGCGTTGTTAATTCGTACTCCTACAATGAGCAGTTCTTC.

This sequence joins TRBV6-5 and TRBJ2-7; perhaps TRBD2 as D (7 bases). V dropped 7 bases and J dropped 3 bases, with 16 bases sitting between them. The CDR3 runs to 14 residues. The germline gives CDR1 MNHEY, CDR2 SVGAGI. This chain's CDR3 is CASTRGAGSYEQYF. DNA of the CDR3: TGTGCCAGCACACGGGGGGCCGGGAGCTACGAGCAGTACTTC.

This clone was recorded only once. V usage is TRBV13 and J usage is TRBJ2-3, with TRBD2 matching 14 bases. CDR1 and CDR2 from the germline V gene are PRHDT and FYEKMQ (reference sequence). The V and J ends lost 3 bases and 0 bases, in that order; junction bases with no gene match: 2. This CDR3 has 17 residues. The CDR3 spells CASSLGTSGRSTDTQYF. DNA for the CDR3: TGTGCCAGCAGCTTGGGGACTAGCGGGAGAAGCACAGATACGCAGTATTTT.

As for this clone: In this CDR3 the conserved last residue, phenylalanine or tryptophan, is missing, so a read error is likely. The DNA is omitted, as the CDR3 cannot be located on it reliably, and the CDR3 follows TCRdb's listing. The rearrangement joins TRBV4-2 to TRBJ1-2. The CDR3 extends over 9 residues, inclusive of both ends. Germline V gives CDR1 LGHNA, CDR2 YNFKEQ. CDR3 region: CASSCTAYS.

J is TRBJ1-2 and V is TRBV7-2, with 7 bases fitting TRBD1. The length of the CDR3 is 14 residues. J was trimmed by 6 bases and V by 5 bases; bases with no gene match: 9. Germline V gene sequence: CDR1 SGHTA, CDR2 FQGNSA. The CDR3 nucleotides are TGTGCCAGCAGCAGAAACAGGGGCGCGGATGGCTACACCTTC. It specifies CASSRNRGADGYTF.

The CDR3 protein is CASLGLAGLNFTGELFF. The CDR3 DNA sequence: TGTGCCAGCCTGGGACTAGCGGGATTAAATTTTACCGGGGAGCTGTTTTTT. This sequence joins TRBV11-2 and TRBJ2-2; 13 nucleotides agree with TRBD2. The trim removed 8 bases at V and 5 bases at J, leaving 11 bases unmatched. The CDR3 spans 17 residues. Germline V lookup: CDR1 SGHAT, CDR2 FQNNGV.

The chain joins TRBV18 to TRBJ1-2; 7 positions match TRBD1. Germline V gene sequence: CDR1 KGHSH, CDR2 LQKENI. Trimming cost V 2 bases and J 4 bases; bases outside gene matches: 7. The CDR3 length is 15 residues. CDR3 nucleotides: TGTGCCAGCTCACCAACGCCCCAGGGGGGCTATGGCTACACCTTC. It is translated as CASSPTPQGGYGYTF.

V usage is TRBV9 and J usage is TRBJ2-1, with a weak D call TRBD2 (5 bases). V shed 1 base and J shed 0 bases, with 8 bases lying between them. Germline values: CDR1 SGDLS, CDR2 YYNGEE. There are 15 residues in the CDR3. The CDR3 DNA is TGTGCCAGCAGCGTAATTGGGAGCTCCTACAATGAGCAGTTCTTC. Translating gives CASSVIGSSYNEQFF. The variable domain in full, with the rest retrieved from reference TRBV9 and TRBJ2-1, is DSGVTQTPKHLITATGQRVTLRCSPRSGDLSVYWYQQSLDQGLQFLIQYYNGEERAKGNILERFSAQQFPDLHSELNLSSLELGDSALYFCASSVIGSSYNEQFFGPGTRLTVL.

The chain employs TRBV19 and TRBJ1-5; 8 positions agree with TRBD1. This CDR3 has 16 amino acids. V was clipped by 5 bases and J by 5 bases; unmatched bases: 11. Germline CDR1 is LNHDA and CDR2 is SQIVND (reference sequence). The CDR3 coding sequence is TGTGCCAGTAGTCCCCGACAGGGGCCAGCGGATCAGCCCCAGCATTTT. Protein product: CASSPRQGPADQPQHF.

This clone was detected only a few times. V and J are TRBV5-1 and TRBJ2-7; 7 nucleotides align to TRBD1. V gave up 3 bases and J gave up 3 bases; unmatched junction bases: 6. The germline V gene encodes CDR1 SGHRS and CDR2 YFSETQ. The CDR3 covers 14 residues. In DNA, the CDR3 is TGCGCCAGCAGCTCGGGACAGACGAGCTACGAGCAGTACTTC. Its protein product is CASSSGQTSYEQYF.

The chain carries TRBV7-9 and TRBJ1-5, with 7 bases fitting TRBD1. The V and J ends lost 5 bases and 5 bases, in that order; junction bases with no gene match: 6. CDR1 and CDR2 from the germline V gene are SEHNR and FQNEAQ (reference sequence). The CDR3 contains 14 residues. CDR3 coding DNA: TGTGCCAGCAGCGCCTACAGGGGTGATCAGCCCCAGCATTTT. Translating it yields CASSAYRGDQPQHF.

The V and J genes are TRBV6-5 and TRBJ2-1; TRBD2 is a possible D gene (5 bases). Germline assignment: CDR1 MNHEY and CDR2 SVGAGI. V was trimmed by 7 bases and J by 12 bases, leaving 22 bases between them. The CDR3 runs to 14 residues. CDR3 in amino acids: CASKVGQGAVGQFF. Written as DNA, the CDR3 is TGTGCCAGCAAGGTCGGGCAAGGAGCGGTGGGGCAGTTCTTC.

V and J are TRBV29-1 and TRBJ1-2, with TRBD1 matching over 11 bases. J gave up 7 bases and V 6 bases, and 4 bases lay outside the gene matches. Germline CDR1 and CDR2: SQVTM and ANQGSEA. CDR3 size: 12 residues. CDR3 nucleotide sequence: TGCAGCGTCGAGGACAGGGGGCCTGGCTACACCTTC. Translated: CSVEDRGPGYTF.

The genes are TRBV6-6 and TRBJ1-5; 7 bases line up with TRBD1. V shed 5 bases, J shed 5 bases, and the junction held 6 bases outside the gene matches. The CDR3 has 14 residues. Germline V CDR1 and CDR2: MNHNY, SVGAGI (reference sequence). The CDR3 reads CASSPDRDDQPQHF. CDR3 bases: TGTGCCAGCAGTCCTGACAGGGATGATCAGCCCCAGCATTTT.

V gene TRBV19 combines with J gene TRBJ2-3, with D tentatively TRBD1 (5 bases). This CDR3 is built from 12 residues. The V end lost 6 bases, the J end lost 6 bases, and 10 bases lay between the germline ends. Germline CDR1 reads LNHDA; CDR2 reads SQIVND (reference sequence). The CDR3 reads CASRPPGDTQYF. CDR3 DNA: TGTGCCAGTAGACCACCAGGGGATACGCAGTATTTT.

In this sample, this clone turned up a few times. CDR3 protein: CASSVEQNYGYTF. CDR3 nucleotides: TGTGCCAGCAGCGTAGAACAGAACTATGGCTACACCTTC. The gene calls are TRBV9 and TRBJ1-2; D is uncertain. CDR1 and CDR2 (germline): SGDLS, YYNGEE. CDR3 length: 13 amino acids. Trimming left V 0 bases short and J 2 bases short, with 5 bases between.

The chain combines TRBV5-1 with TRBJ1-2; TRBD1 aligns across 8 bases. Germline V gives CDR1 SGHRS, CDR2 YFSETQ. The ends lost 4 bases at V and 4 bases at J; junction bases unmatched: 9. The CDR3 loop spans 15 amino acids. This CDR3 is CASSPLTGAGYGYTF. In DNA, the CDR3 is TGCGCCAGCAGCCCATTGACAGGGGCAGGCTATGGCTACACCTTC.

In this sample, this clone turned up once. V and J are TRBV6-5 and TRBJ2-5; TRBD1 aligns across 8 bases. The closer fit of TRBJ2-7 to the DNA end suggests the J call may be wrong. Germline V gene data show CDR1 as MNHEY and CDR2 as SVGAGI. The CDR3 sequence is 12 residues long. In DNA, the CDR3 is TGTGCCAGCAGTCGACAGGGGAACGAGCAGTACTTC. It yields the protein CASSRQGNEQYF.